The sample holds a few counts of the clone carrying this TCR beta chain. The target antigen is unknown. The data derive from a study of cytomegalovirus exposure and HLA in healthy donors. Study observations and caveats: Being productive about 90% or about 30% of the time was typical of most TCR beta V segments in an earlier analysis.

The PCR employed 60 Vbeta primers together with 13 Jbeta primers. Libraries were prepared by immunoSEQ multiplex PCR; TCRdb keeps only in-frame clonotypes and omits some of them. There are about 220,000 clones in the sample; under 80% occur only once, and approximately 1.9% lies in the top ten. The CDR3 consists of 16 residues. V lost 5 bases and J 5 bases, leaving 19 bases between the germline ends. CDR1 is MNHNY, CDR2 SVGAGI, per germline (reference sequence). This chain connects TRBV6-6 to TRBJ2-1; D remains unclear. The sequence derives from a woman aged 25 to 39 in good health and CMV-seronegative. Specimen: PBMCs. The CDR3 DNA sequence: TGTGCCAGCAGTCAACCCCGGAGTATAATCGACAATGAGCAGTTCTTC. It codes for CASSQPRSIIDNEQFF.